This T cell receptor (beta chain) is drawn from a study of blood T cell repertoires in COVID-19 (TCRdb year 2020). For context, the study as a whole: The collaborator samples originated in the United States, Italy and Spain and spanned the acute and convalescent phases of COVID-19. The material from the prospective study consisted of cDNA or gDNA derived from T cells, B-cell-depleted T cells, or PBMCs. The dataset comprised deeply sampled blood TCRbeta repertoires from subjects exposed to, actively infected with, or recovered from COVID-19. The repertoires were released in a freely available public database meant as a resource for research on the immune response to SARS-CoV-2. The samples were drawn from two sources: the first 160 participants of the ongoing ImmuneRACE study, and 950 to 1,500 subjects contributed by 6 global collaborators. Sample metadata almost always included a de-identified subject ID, COVID-19 status, age in years and sex. HLA class I and class II types, where available, came from metadata supplied by the sample provider rather than from assay-based typing.

The paper's findings and limits, for the study overall: How much clinical and demographic metadata was included differed by source and by participant, and the metadata was provided uncurated.

Counted from cysteine to phenylalanine, this CDR3 has 15 amino acids. The sequence is cut down to CDR3 DNA, 45 bases in frame from base 1. Compared with germline, V lacks 5 bases and J lacks 7 bases; bases without a gene match: 12. Looking up the germline V gene (reference sequence) yields CDR1 SEHNR and CDR2 FQNEAQ. The immunoSEQ Assay, a bias-controlled multiplex PCR, was used to amplify TCRbeta CDR3 regions from genomic DNA. The authors processed their data as follows. Within the assay, amplification of reference gene primers was used to estimate how many nucleated cells each sample contained. To quantify the absolute abundance of each unique TCRbeta CDR3 rearrangement, sequence reads were collapsed and filtered. Productive Simpson clonality was computed per sample as the square root of Simpson's diversity index over productive rearrangements. In its TCRdb copy, this immuneACCESS table keeps in-frame sequences only and misses some clones. Where compared with another copy, unresolved V genes explain less than half of these, and the others have no known cause. That table furnishes V, J and clone size, whereas the DNA furnished D and trimming. For this sample there are tens of thousands of clones; roughly 88% appear just once. The top ten clones comprise 1.9% of the sample.

In regard to this clone: What this receptor recognizes is not known. Per-base quality was not reported, and no clone a single base away is much larger than it.

Collaborating institutions collected whole blood in K2EDTA tubes following their own protocols. For TCRbeta analysis, collaborator samples were shipped as frozen whole blood, as isolated PBMCs, or as DNA extracted from either sample type. The origin of this receptor is a woman older than 75 with active or convalescent COVID-19. Sequenced input: peripheral blood. The chain couples TRBV7-9 to TRBJ2-7, and 9 bases in between align with TRBD2. The CDR3 reads as follows: CASSPTRSSGIEQYF. Read as DNA, the sequence is TGTGCCAGCAGCCCTACCCGGTCTAGCGGGATTGAGCAGTACTTC. The CDR3 plus the reference TRBV7-9 and TRBJ2-7 genes for the other parts give the full variable domain: DTGVSQNPRHKITKRGQNVTFRCDPISEHNRLYWYRQTLGQGPEFLTYFQNEAQLEKSRLLSDRFSAERPKGSFSTLEIQRTEQGDSAMYLCASSPTRSSGIEQYFGPGTRLTVT.